This entry lists 29 T cell receptor beta chains sequenced from one sample in a study of shared clonotypes between healthy human individuals. Using immunoSEQ multiplex PCR, the repertoire was profiled, and TCRdb retains in-frame clones only, with some absent. The table includes 530,000 or so clones, 75% to 80% detected once. The sequenced sample was PBMCs. These receptors all stem from a woman between 40 and 55 years old in good health. Some clones in this sample may be carry-over from other donors' samples.

This chain connects TRBV5-1 to TRBJ2-3, with D uncertain. In germline, CDR1 is SGHRS, CDR2 YFSETQ. The length of the CDR3 is 16 residues. Deletions cut 0 bases from V and 1 base from J, with 12 bases between. CDR3 in amino acids: CASSLGAAIGTDTQYF. The CDR3 bases are TGCGCCAGCAGCTTGGGGGCAGCGATTGGCACAGATACGCAGTATTTT.

V and J are TRBV5-4 and TRBJ2-2; D unclear. With 4 bases removed from V and 5 bases from J, the gap between germline ends came to 12 bases. Germline CDR1 SGHNT, CDR2 YYREEE (reference sequence). The CDR3 has 14 amino acids. This chain's CDR3 is CASSPIRGTGELFF. The CDR3 bases are TGTGCCAGCAGCCCCATCCGAGGAACCGGGGAGCTGTTTTTT.

The chain has TRBV7-9 and TRBJ2-7; weak D call: TRBD1 (6 bases). The CDR3 is 14 amino acids. V lost 4 bases, J lost 4 bases, and 14 bases lay in between. Germline V gene lookup returns CDR1 SEHNR and CDR2 FQNEAQ (reference sequence). The CDR3 DNA follows: TGTGCCAGCAGCTCGCCCCAACAGGGATACGAGCAGTACTTC. This codes for CASSSPQQGYEQYF. Together with reference TRBV7-9 and TRBJ2-7, the CDR3 gives the full variable domain: DTGVSQNPRHKITKRGQNVTFRCDPISEHNRLYWYRQTLGQGPEFLTYFQNEAQLEKSRLLSDRFSAERPKGSFSTLEIQRTEQGDSAMYLCASSSPQQGYEQYFGPGTRLTVT.

This chain connects TRBV7-2 to TRBJ1-2; D not resolved. V was shortened by 5 bases and J by 1 base, with 8 bases between the two germline ends. The CDR3 has 13 residues. Germline V gene lookup returns CDR1 SGHTA and CDR2 FQGNSA. CDR3: CASSVDGNYGYTF. DNA for the CDR3: TGTGCCAGCAGCGTGGACGGTAACTATGGCTACACCTTC.

The V and J genes are TRBV18 and TRBJ1-1; D might be TRBD1 (6 bases). CDR3 length equals 14 residues. Germline V lookup: CDR1 KGHSH, CDR2 LQKENI. The V and J ends lost 5 bases and 6 bases respectively, with 16 bases between them. CDR3 region: CASSTRQDRAEAFF. CDR3 nucleotides: TGTGCCAGCTCAACACGACAGGACCGGGCTGAAGCTTTCTTT.

The chain has TRBV7-9 and TRBJ1-4, with D possibly TRBD1 on 6 matching bases. CDR1 and CDR2 (germline): SEHNR, FQNEAQ (reference sequence). Trimming cost V 5 bases and J 6 bases, with 19 bases left between them. This CDR3 spans 16 amino acids. The CDR3 DNA reads TGTGCCAGCAGCCCTAGAGGGGGGCCGGGGGATGAAAAACTGTTTTTT. Amino acids: CASSPRGGPGDEKLFF.

The V call is TRBV9, the J call TRBJ2-1, with 7 bases matching TRBD1. Germline trimming cut 4 bases from V and 3 bases from J; bases unmatched to any gene: 7. The germline V gene has CDR1 SGDLS and CDR2 YYNGEE. The CDR3 has 15 amino acids. This chain's CDR3 is CASSLPGQNYNEQFF. As DNA, the CDR3 is TGTGCCAGCAGCTTGCCGGGACAGAACTACAATGAGCAGTTCTTC.

This clone turned up a few times. The chain has TRBV5-1 and TRBJ2-5, with TRBD1 identical over 8 bases. CDR1 is SGHRS and CDR2 is YFSETQ in the germline V gene. The CDR3 is made up of 16 amino acids. V lost 0 bases, J lost 5 bases, and 9 bases stayed unmatched. The DNA for the CDR3 is TGCGCCAGCAGCTTGGGGGGACAGGCAGGATTCGAGACCCAGTACTTC. Encoded protein: CASSLGGQAGFETQYF. Looking up the rest from reference TRBV5-1 and TRBJ2-5 gives the full variable domain: KAGVTQTPRYLIKTRGQQVTLSCSPISGHRSVSWYQQTPGQGLQFLFEYFSETQRNKGNFPGRFSGRQFSNSRSEMNVSTLELGDSALYLCASSLGGQAGFETQYFGPGTRLLVL.

Only a few counts were recorded for this clone. The CDR3 loop is CAWSVGTGDEKLFF. The CDR3 DNA reads as TGTGCCTGGAGTGTAGGGACAGGGGATGAAAAACTGTTTTTT. The V and J genes are TRBV30 and TRBJ1-4; 10 bases align to TRBD1. V lost 0 bases to trimming and J lost 6 bases; unmatched junction nucleotides: 1. CDR1 is GTSNPN, CDR2 SVGIG, per germline (reference sequence). The CDR3 contains 14 residues.

This chain uses TRBV11-2 with TRBJ2-7, with D perhaps TRBD1 (6 bases). Trimming removed 7 bases from V and 2 bases from J, with 12 bases in between. The germline CDR1 and CDR2 sequences are SGHAT and FQNNGV. This CDR3 contains 13 residues. CDR3 sequence reads: CASTQGPAYEQYF. CDR3 in DNA: TGTGCCAGCACGCAGGGGCCAGCCTACGAGCAGTACTTC.

This clone was observed once. V and J are TRBV2 and TRBJ1-5; D is ambiguous. CDR1 is SNHLY, CDR2 FYNNEI, per germline. This CDR3 comprises 14 residues. The V and J ends lost 4 bases and 1 base respectively, with 8 bases between them. Here the CDR3 DNA reads TGTGCCAGCAGTGTCGGACTGAGCAATCAGCCCCAGCATTTT. This gives the protein CASSVGLSNQPQHF.

V is TRBV19 and J is TRBJ1-5; possibly TRBD1 for D (5 bases). V gave up 4 bases and J gave up 3 bases, with 13 bases separating them. This CDR3 contains 15 residues. Germline V gene lookup returns CDR1 LNHDA and CDR2 SQIVND (reference sequence). The DNA of the CDR3 is TGTGCCAGTAGTAGCCGGAGGGGACTCAATCAGCCCCAGCATTTT. Translation: CASSSRRGLNQPQHF. The entire variable domain, with the rest obtained from reference TRBV19 and TRBJ1-5, is as follows: DGGITQSPKYLFRKEGQNVTLSCEQNLNHDAMYWYRQDPGQGLRLIYYSQIVNDFQKGDIAEGYSVSREKKESFPLTVTSAQKNPTAFYLCASSSRRGLNQPQHFGDGTRLSIL.

The chain is built from TRBV18 and TRBJ2-5, with 8 bases matching TRBD1. This CDR3 is built from 18 residues. Trimming at V came to 4 bases and at J to 2 bases, leaving 15 bases not matched to a gene. From germline, CDR1 is KGHSH and CDR2 LQKENI. The CDR3 region has the DNA TGTGCCAGCTCACTGGGGCAGGGGGCCCTTCCTTCTCAAGAGACCCAGTACTTC. Its translation is CASSLGQGALPSQETQYF. The complete variable domain, with remaining parts taken from reference TRBV18 and TRBJ2-5, reads NAGVMQNPRHLVRRRGQEARLRCSPMKGHSHVYWYRQLPEEGLKFMVYLQKENIIDESGMPKERFSAEFPKEGPSILRIQQVVRGDSAAYFCASSLGQGALPSQETQYFGPGTRLLVL.

This chain connects TRBV15 to TRBJ2-3; 7 bases agree with TRBD2. Germline trimming cut 0 bases from V and 6 bases from J; bases unmatched to any gene: 15. Germline lookup yields CDR1 LNHNV and CDR2 YYDKDF (reference sequence). This CDR3 spans 18 amino acids. CDR3 residues: CATSRDGLAGGLSDTQYF. In DNA form, the CDR3 reads TGTGCCACCAGCAGAGACGGGTTAGCGGGTGGCTTGTCGGATACGCAGTATTTT.

Remarks on this clone: Other nucleotide sequences from this sample produce the same CDR3. This CDR3 reads CASSPRQGNTGELFF. The CDR3 DNA reads TGTGCCAGCTCACCACGGCAGGGAAACACCGGGGAGCTGTTTTTT. This chain connects TRBV18 to TRBJ2-2, with TRBD1 as a possible D gene (5 bases). V lost 1 base to trimming and J lost 2 bases, with 8 bases between them. This CDR3 has 15 amino acids. The germline V gene encodes CDR1 KGHSH and CDR2 LQKENI.

The V gene is TRBV27, the J gene TRBJ2-3, with D hard to call. CDR3 length equals 13 residues. The V end was cut by 5 bases, the J end by 3 bases, with 9 bases between. CDR1 and CDR2 (germline): MNHEY, SMNVEV (reference sequence). CDR3 loop: CASSVRATDTQYF. The CDR3 coding sequence is TGTGCCAGCAGTGTAAGGGCAACAGATACGCAGTATTTT.

In this sample, this clone turned up a few times. The chain couples TRBV19 to TRBJ1-1, with D perhaps TRBD1 (5 bases). Trimming cost V 3 bases and J 4 bases, with 12 bases left between them. The CDR3 extends over 14 amino acids. CDR1 LNHDA and CDR2 SQIVND come from the germline V gene (reference sequence). The CDR3 DNA reads as TGTGCCAGTAGTATGACTCCAAGGGGCACTGAAGCTTTCTTT. It is translated as CASSMTPRGTEAFF.

The chain combines TRBV7-2 with TRBJ2-7; D ambiguous. Germline V gives CDR1 SGHTA, CDR2 FQGNSA. There are 18 residues in the CDR3. V lost 2 bases and J 1 base, leaving 21 bases between the germline ends. CDR3 in DNA: TGTGCCAGCAGCTTATATGGTCCCTCCTGGGCCCTATCCTACGAGCAGTACTTC. Residues: CASSLYGPSWALSYEQYF.

The V and J genes are TRBV11-3 and TRBJ2-7; no definite D call. This CDR3 spans 13 amino acids. V was pared by 5 bases and J by 6 bases, with 14 bases between. Germline V gene data show CDR1 as SGHNT and CDR2 as YENEEA. CDR3 amino acids: CASSPTRWTEQYF. Here the CDR3 DNA reads TGTGCCAGCAGCCCGACCCGTTGGACCGAGCAGTACTTC.

The chain has TRBV28 and TRBJ1-5, with D maybe TRBD1 (6 bases). The CDR3 totals 15 residues. Germline V gene sequence: CDR1 MDHEN, CDR2 SYDVKM. Trimming took 1 base from V and 7 from J, leaving 14 bases between them. CDR3 sequence: CASSLFQGLGQPQHF. The CDR3 DNA sequence: TGTGCCAGCAGTTTATTCCAGGGGCTTGGGCAGCCCCAGCATTTT.

CDR3 region: CASSFVGNQPQHF. Written as DNA, the CDR3 is TGTGCCAGCAGCTTCGTAGGCAATCAGCCCCAGCATTTT. The J gene is TRBJ1-5, the V gene TRBV7-8; D gene uncertain. V was trimmed by 3 bases and J by 2 bases, leaving 5 bases between them. This CDR3 has 13 amino acids. Germline assignment: CDR1 SGHVS and CDR2 FQNEAQ.

This chain connects TRBV27 to TRBJ2-3; D gene unclear. CDR1 is MNHEY, CDR2 SMNVEV, per germline (reference sequence). The CDR3 is made up of 14 amino acids. The V gene lost 7 bases and the J gene lost 0 bases, with 11 bases spanning the gap. CDR3 DNA sequence: TGTGCCAGCACCCGACACGGTAGCACAGATACGCAGTATTTT. This codes for CASTRHGSTDTQYF.

The V call is TRBV28, the J call TRBJ2-5; D is uncertain. Trimming stripped 4 bases from V and 5 bases from J, with 20 bases between. Germline assignment: CDR1 MDHEN and CDR2 SYDVKM. CDR3 length equals 16 residues. CDR3: CASSSHLVTPAETQYF. The CDR3 DNA reads TGTGCCAGCAGTTCACACCTCGTGACTCCCGCGGAGACCCAGTACTTC.

This clone was detected a few times. The chain carries TRBV6-1 and TRBJ1-1; D not certain. V gave up 8 bases and J gave up 8 bases, with 15 bases separating them. The germline V gene encodes CDR1 MNHNS and CDR2 SASEGT. The CDR3 is made up of 12 amino acids. CDR3 bases: TGTGCCAGCGTTGCGGTTCTAAAGGAAGCTTTCTTT. It is translated as CASVAVLKEAFF.

This rearrangement joins TRBV10-3 to TRBJ1-1; TRBD1 matches 9 bases. The CDR3 has 17 amino acids. V dropped 0 bases and J dropped 4; count of bases not matched to a gene: 9. The germline V gene encodes CDR1 ENHRY and CDR2 SYGVKD. CDR3 nucleotide sequence: TGTGCCATCAGTGAGTCAATGGACAGGGGAGCTGTCACTGAAGCTTTCTTT. It encodes CAISESMDRGAVTEAFF.

The V and J genes are TRBV5-4 and TRBJ2-2; D unclear. The ends were cut back, 6 bases at V and 2 bases at J, with 5 bases in the middle. The CDR3 has 12 residues. In germline, CDR1 is SGHNT, CDR2 YYREEE (reference sequence). The CDR3 DNA reads TGTGCCAGCACCGAAAACACCGGGGAGCTGTTTTTT. This gives the protein CASTENTGELFF.

V usage is TRBV29-1 and J usage is TRBJ1-1, with TRBD1 as a possible D gene (6 bases). The CDR3 totals 14 residues. Trimming took 2 bases from V and 4 from J, leaving 14 bases between them. Germline V gene sequence: CDR1 SQVTM, CDR2 ANQGSEA. CDR3 coding DNA: TGCAGCGTTGAACCGGGACACGAGACCACTGAAGCTTTCTTT. It codes for CSVEPGHETTEAFF.

This chain joins TRBV5-1 and TRBJ2-5; maybe TRBD2 (7 bases). This CDR3 comprises 15 residues. Trimming removed 5 bases from V and 0 bases from J, with 14 bases in between. Germline loops: CDR1 SGHRS, CDR2 YFSETQ. This CDR3 reads CASSPQGGYQETQYF. The CDR3 coding sequence is TGCGCCAGCAGTCCACAGGGAGGGTACCAAGAGACCCAGTACTTC.

The chain joins TRBV6-6 to TRBJ2-3, with 7 nucleotides matching TRBD2. From germline, CDR1 is MNHNY and CDR2 SVGAGI (reference sequence). The CDR3 runs to 13 residues. J was trimmed by 3 bases and V by 8 bases; bases with no gene match: 5. The chain's CDR3 is CASQGGRTDTQYF. The CDR3, as DNA: TGTGCCAGCCAGGGCGGGAGAACAGATACGCAGTATTTT.